The sequence of this T cell receptor beta chain was determined in a study of early T cells in non-severe SARS-CoV-2 infection (dated by TCRdb to 2020 to 2023). In the study overall: TCR sequencing used bulk RNA from unsorted whole blood, so alpha and beta chains could not be paired.

Set within a cohort of healthcare workers in London, UK, this nested case-control study involved weekly PCR testing of nasopharyngeal swabs along with blood sampling. Healthcare workers were recruited between 23 and 31 March 2020, during the week of the UK lockdown, and were followed weekly for up to roughly 15 weeks. As encoded in the germline V gene (reference sequence), CDR1 is DFQATT while CDR2 is SNEGSKA. V and J lose 3 bases and 5 bases, and a span of 20 bases separates them. Reading from cysteine to phenylalanine, the CDR3 counts 16 amino acids. CDR3 DNA is the only sequence kept; it has 48 bases, read in frame from the first base. On the study overall, not on this receptor specifically: VDJdb matching was skewed toward anti-spike CD8 responses and likely underestimated virus-specific expansions, missing private and CD4 specificities.

Libraries were built with 5' RACE. Data came from a NextSeq 500. To correct for sequencing error and PCR bias, the TCR library protocol tagged individual cDNA molecules with unique molecular identifiers. Sequencing covered both TCR alpha and beta chains, and within each sample the abundances of alpha and beta sequences were tightly co-correlated. The published analysis was carried out like this. V gene, J gene and CDR3 annotation of TCR sequences was performed with Decombinator V4. Expanded TCRs were defined as changing significantly between any two time points under a Poisson model with p below 0.0001. Abundances of TCRs were expressed as counts per million after normalisation to the total number of TCRs sequenced in each sample. MAIT TCRs were defined by TRAV1-2 paired with TRAJ12, TRAJ20 or TRAJ33, and iNKT TCRs by TRAV10 paired with TRAJ18. VDJdb, accessed on 1 November 2021, was searched for TCRs annotated for CMV, EBV and SARS-CoV-2, and TCRs annotated for more than one antigen were excluded. TCRdb passed the public sequencing reads through fastp at Q25 and MiXCR, retaining productive beta sequences. CDR3 protein duplicates are merged, each entry listing the most common genes and DNA. TCRdb's processing, not the authors', yielded these V and J calls. The sample includes about 80,000 distinct CDR3 sequences, with around 13% observed a single time. The leading ten clones occupy about 1.1% of the sample.

In its sample, this clonotype was seen many times. Its antigen target is currently unknown. Nothing much larger sits one base from this clone, and base qualities are not available. The V and J genes are TRBV20-1 and TRBJ2-1; no D segment can be confidently identified. Sequenced input: whole blood. This clonotype was sampled from an adult who was a healthcare worker with PCR-confirmed SARS-CoV-2 infection or an uninfected control (not recorded which). The nucleotide sequence is given as TGCAGTGCTAGCAATCCGGAGAAGGCTAGACACAATGAGCAGTTCTTC. This encodes CSASNPEKARHNEQFF.